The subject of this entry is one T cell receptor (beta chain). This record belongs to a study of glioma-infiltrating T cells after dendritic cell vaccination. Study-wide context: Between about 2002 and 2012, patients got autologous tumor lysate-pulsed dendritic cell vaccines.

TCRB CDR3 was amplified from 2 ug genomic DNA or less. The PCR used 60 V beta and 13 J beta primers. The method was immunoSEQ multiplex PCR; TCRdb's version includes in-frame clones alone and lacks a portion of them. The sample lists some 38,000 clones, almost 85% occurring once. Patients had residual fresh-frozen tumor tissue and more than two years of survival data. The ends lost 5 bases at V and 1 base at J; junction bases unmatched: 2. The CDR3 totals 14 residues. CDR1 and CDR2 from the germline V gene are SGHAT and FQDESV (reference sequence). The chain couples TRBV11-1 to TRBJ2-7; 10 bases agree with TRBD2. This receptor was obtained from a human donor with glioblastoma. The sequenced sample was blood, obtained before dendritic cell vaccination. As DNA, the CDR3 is TGTGCCAGCAGCGTTAGCGGGGGGTCCTACGAGCAGTACTTC. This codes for CASSVSGGSYEQYF.